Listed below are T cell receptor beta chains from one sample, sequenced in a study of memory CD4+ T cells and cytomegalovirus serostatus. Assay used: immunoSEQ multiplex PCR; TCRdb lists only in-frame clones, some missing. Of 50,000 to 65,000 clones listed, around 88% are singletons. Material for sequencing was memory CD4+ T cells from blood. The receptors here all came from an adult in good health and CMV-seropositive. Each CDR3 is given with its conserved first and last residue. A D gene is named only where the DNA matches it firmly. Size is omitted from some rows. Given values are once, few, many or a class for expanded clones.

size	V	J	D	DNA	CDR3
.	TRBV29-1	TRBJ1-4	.	TGCAGCGTTGTACAGAATGAAAAACTGTTTTTT	CSVVQNEKLFF
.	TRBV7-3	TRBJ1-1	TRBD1	TGTGCCAGCAGCTCAGGGGGGCGAGGTGAAGCTTTCTTT	CASSSGGRGEAFF
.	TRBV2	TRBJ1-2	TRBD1	TGTGCCAGCACAAATGGACAGGGGGCGGTGGGGCTTGGCTACACCTTC	CASTNGQGAVGLGYTF
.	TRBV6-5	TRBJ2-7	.	TGTGCCAGCACCCCCCCAGGGGGGCTGGGGCAGTACTTC	CASTPPGGLGQYF
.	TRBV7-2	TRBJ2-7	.	TGTGCCAGCAGGTCCACAGGGCCCGTTGGGGGTGAGCAGTACTTC	CASRSTGPVGGEQYF
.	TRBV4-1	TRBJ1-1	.	TGCGCCAGCAGCCAACCACCCGGGGGGCAGGGCCCGAACACTGAAGCTTTCTTT	CASSQPPGGQGPNTEAFF
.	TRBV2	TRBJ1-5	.	TGTGCCAGCAGTGAGACTGGTAATCAGCCCCAGCATTTT	CASSETGNQPQHF
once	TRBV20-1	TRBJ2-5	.	TGCAGGGCACAGGTCCAAGAGACCCAGTACTTC	CRAQVQETQYF
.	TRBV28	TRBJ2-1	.	TGTGCCGTCCCGGGGGCTAGTGGCGATGAGCAGTTCTTC	CAVPGASGDEQFF
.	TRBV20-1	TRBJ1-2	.	TGCAGTGCTAGTTCCCCCGGCTACACCTTC	CSASSPGYTF
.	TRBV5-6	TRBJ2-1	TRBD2	TGTGCCAGCAGCTTGAGCGGGACTAGATATGAGCAGTTCTTC	CASSLSGTRYEQFF
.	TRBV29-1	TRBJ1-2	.	TGCAGCGTTGAGGAGGGTTTGGGATATGATGGCTACACCTTC	CSVEEGLGYDGYTF
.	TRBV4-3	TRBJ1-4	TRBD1	TGCGCCAGCAGCCAAGGACAGGGGAGAGAAAAACTGTTTTTT	CASSQGQGREKLFF
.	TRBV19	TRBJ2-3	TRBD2	TGTGCCAGTAGTATAGGAGAGCGGGGTATGGCAGATACGCAGTATTTT	CASSIGERGMADTQYF
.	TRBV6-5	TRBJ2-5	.	TGTGCCAGCAGTTACAGGAAGGGAGAGACCCAGTACTTC	CASSYRKGETQYF
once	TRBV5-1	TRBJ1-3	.	TGCGCCAGCAGCTTAGCCGAACGCTCCTCTGGAAACACCATATATTTT	CASSLAERSSGNTIYF
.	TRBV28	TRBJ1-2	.	TGTGCCAGCAGTTACGGGCAGTTCAACTATGGCTACACCTTC	CASSYGQFNYGYTF
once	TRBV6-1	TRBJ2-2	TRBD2	TGTGCCAGCAGTGAGGGACTAGCGATCGCCGGGGAGCTGTTTTTT	CASSEGLAIAGELFF
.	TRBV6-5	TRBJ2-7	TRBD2	TGTGCCAGCACGGCTAGCGGGAGGGCCGGGGAGCAGTACTTC	CASTASGRAGEQYF
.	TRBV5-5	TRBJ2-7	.	TGTGCCAGCAGCTTCCGACAGAATTCCTACGAGCAGTACTTC	CASSFRQNSYEQYF
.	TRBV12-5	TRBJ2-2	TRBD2	TGTGCTAGTGGTTTGGTACGAGGGCTAGCGGGGAAGACCGGGGAGCTGTTTTTT	CASGLVRGLAGKTGELFF
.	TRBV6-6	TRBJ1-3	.	TGTGCCAGCACCCCGGCGGTTACTGGAAACACCATATATTTT	CASTPAVTGNTIYF
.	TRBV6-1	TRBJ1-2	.	TGTGCCAGCAGCCCTTCGGGACCAGCTAACTATGGCTACACCTTC	CASSPSGPANYGYTF
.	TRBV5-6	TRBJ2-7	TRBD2	TGTGCCAGCAGCTTGGCCCAGGGACTAGCGATCTACGAGCAGTACTTC	CASSLAQGLAIYEQYF
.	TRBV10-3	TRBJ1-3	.	TGTGCCATCAGCCCAACACAGGGTGCTGGAAACACCATATATTTT	CAISPTQGAGNTIYF
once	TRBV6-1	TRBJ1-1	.	TGTGCCAGCAGTGAAAGTATGTACAGGGTGAACACTGAAGCTTTCTTT	CASSESMYRVNTEAFF
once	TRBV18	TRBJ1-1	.	TGTGCCAGCTCCATAGCGCAGATGAACACTGAAGCTTTCTTT	CASSIAQMNTEAFF
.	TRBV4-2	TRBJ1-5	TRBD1	TGTGCCAGCAGCCAACTCACAGGGGGCCTAGATCAGCCCCAGCATTTT	CASSQLTGGLDQPQHF
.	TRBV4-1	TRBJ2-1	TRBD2	TGCGCCAGCTCCGGGAGGGACAATGAGCAGTTCTTC	CASSGRDNEQFF
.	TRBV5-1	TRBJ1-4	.	TGCGCCAGCAGTAGGGACTCAACTAATGAAAAACTGTTTTTT	CASSRDSTNEKLFF
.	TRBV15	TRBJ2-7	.	TGTGCCACCAGCAGAGATTTTCCGACTCAAGCCTACGAGCAGTACTTC	CATSRDFPTQAYEQYF
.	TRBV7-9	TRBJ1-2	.	TGTGCCAGCAGCTTCGGTGCAGGGAATGGCTACACCTTC	CASSFGAGNGYTF
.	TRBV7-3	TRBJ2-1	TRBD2	TGTGCCAGCAGCCCGCGGGAGGATGGCAATGAGCAGTTCTTC	CASSPREDGNEQFF
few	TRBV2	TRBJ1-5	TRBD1	TGTGCCAGCAACGCGGGACAGGGAAAGGCTAGCAATCAGCCCCAGCATTTT	CASNAGQGKASNQPQHF
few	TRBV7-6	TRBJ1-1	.	TGTGCCAGCAGCCCCCCATTGTTGGGGTTGGCTTTCTTT	CASSPPLLGLAFF
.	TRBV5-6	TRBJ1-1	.	TGTGCCAGCAGCGTCCAGCGGGGAACTGAAGCTTTCTTT	CASSVQRGTEAFF
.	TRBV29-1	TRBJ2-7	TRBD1	TGCAGCGTGGGACAGGGGGCCGGTTCTGCCGAGCAGTACTTC	CSVGQGAGSAEQYF
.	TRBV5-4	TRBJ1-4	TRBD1	TGTGCCAGCAGCTCGACAGGGGTTGGGGAAAAACTGTTTTTT	CASSSTGVGEKLFF
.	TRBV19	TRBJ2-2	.	TGTGCCAGTAAAGGAACAGCGGCCACCGGGGAGCTGTTTTTT	CASKGTAATGELFF
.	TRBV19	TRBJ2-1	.	TGTGCCAGTACCCCTGACAGGTACAATGAGCAGTTCTTC	CASTPDRYNEQFF
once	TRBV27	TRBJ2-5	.	TGTGCCAGCAGTTCCACCCGGGGCCTTAGGGGGGAGACCCAGTACTTC	CASSSTRGLRGETQYF
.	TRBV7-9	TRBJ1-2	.	TGTGCCAGCAGCTTAGCGCCCGGGGAGGGTGGTCACTATGGCTACACCTTC	CASSLAPGEGGHYGYTF
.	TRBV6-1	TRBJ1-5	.	TGTGCCAGCACGGGGAGGGGAGGCAATCAGCCCCAGCATTTT	CASTGRGGNQPQHF
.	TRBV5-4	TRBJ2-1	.	TGTGCCAGCAGCCCGCTTTTGGCAGGGGACATTTCCTACAATGAGCAGTTCTTC	CASSPLLAGDISYNEQFF
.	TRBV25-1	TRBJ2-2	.	TGTGCCAGCAGTGATAGGAGGACAGCAAACACCGGGGAGCTGTTTTTT	CASSDRRTANTGELFF
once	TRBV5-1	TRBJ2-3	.	TGCGCCAGCAGCTTGGTCGGGGTCGATAACAGGTATTTT	CASSLVGVDNRYF
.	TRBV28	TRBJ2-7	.	TGTGCCAGCAGTTTCCCGCGGATCAAGGGCGAGCAGTACTTC	CASSFPRIKGEQYF
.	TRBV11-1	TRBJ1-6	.	TGTGCCAGCAGCTTTAAAGGGGACATTTGGTCACCCCTCCACTTT	CASSFKGDIWSPLHF
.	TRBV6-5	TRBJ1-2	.	TGTGCCAGCAGTACCCAGGGTGGTGGCTACACCTTC	CASSTQGGGYTF
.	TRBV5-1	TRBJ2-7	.	TGCGCCAGCAGCTTGTTCCAGGGAACCTACGAGCAGTACTTC	CASSLFQGTYEQYF
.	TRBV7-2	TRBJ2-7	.	TGTGCCAGCAGCTTACAGAGGCAGGGACCCCACGAGCAGTACTTC	CASSLQRQGPHEQYF
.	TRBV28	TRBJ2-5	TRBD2	TGTGCCAGCAGTCCGGGACTAGTTAGTAAAGAGACCCAGTACTTC	CASSPGLVSKETQYF
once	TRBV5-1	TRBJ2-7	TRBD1	TGCGCCAGCAGCTTCGGACAGGGTGGCCCCTACGAGCAGTACTTC	CASSFGQGGPYEQYF